The 6 T cell receptor beta chains in this list originate from one sample, sequenced in a study of T-cell memory formation after mild COVID-19. TCRdb recomputed calls from the 5' RACE reads with MiXCR, one row per CDR3 protein. This sample carries 350,000 to 450,000 distinct CDR3 sequences, approximately 15% of them seen once, and the ten largest clones take 20% to 25%. The sequencing input was PBMCs or a T cell subset sorted from them (not recorded which). These receptors were taken from a man aged 18-30 years who had mild COVID-19 (a few samples of this study predate the infection). Cell type and time point are not known.

This clonotype was counted a few times. This rearrangement joins TRBV27 to TRBJ2-1, with 15 bases matching TRBD2. V trimming: 6 bases; J trimming: 7 bases; junction bases outside the gene matches: 10. Germline values: CDR1 MNHEY, CDR2 SMNVEV (reference sequence). The CDR3 sequence is 17 residues long. The CDR3 DNA reads TGTGCCAGCAGAGAATGGACTAGCGGGGGGGCAAGGAATGAGCAGTTCTTC. Translating it yields CASREWTSGGARNEQFF.

This clonotype showed up just a few times. The gene calls are TRBV3-1 and TRBJ2-5; D is possibly TRBD2 (6 bases). The CDR3 is 16 residues long. Trimming left V 1 base short and J 6 bases short, with 18 bases between. From germline, CDR1 is LGHDT and CDR2 YNNKEL (reference sequence). CDR3 amino acids: CASSQVSATGGKTQYF. CDR3 DNA sequence: TGTGCCAGCAGCCAAGTATCGGCAACCGGAGGGAAGACCCAGTACTTC.

In its sample, this clonotype was seen a few times. The chain employs TRBV18 and TRBJ2-7; 11 bases are shared with TRBD1. This CDR3 contains 16 residues. The germline V gene encodes CDR1 KGHSH and CDR2 LQKENI. Unmatched junction bases numbered 6, after V lost 1 base and J lost 4 bases. For the CDR3, the DNA is TGTGCCAGCTCACCACAAGGACAGGGGGCGGTTTACGAGCAGTACTTC. Amino acid sequence: CASSPQGQGAVYEQYF. Using reference TRBV18 and TRBJ2-7 for the parts outside the CDR3, the full variable domain is NAGVMQNPRHLVRRRGQEARLRCSPMKGHSHVYWYRQLPEEGLKFMVYLQKENIIDESGMPKERFSAEFPKEGPSILRIQQVVRGDSAAYFCASSPQGQGAVYEQYFGPGTRLTVT.

This rearrangement joins TRBV7-3 to TRBJ2-7; D ambiguous. The V end lost 7 bases, the J end lost 2 bases, and 18 bases lay between the germline ends. Germline V lookup: CDR1 SGHTA, CDR2 FQGTGA. CDR3 length equals 15 residues. CDR3 residues: CASTRKGLMAYEQYV. DNA for the CDR3: TGTGCCAGCACCCGCAAGGGTTTAATGGCCTACGAGCAGTACGTC.

The J gene is TRBJ2-5, the V gene TRBV20-1, with 8 nucleotides matching TRBD2. CDR3 length: 13 residues. Germline CDR1 reads DFQATT; CDR2 reads SNEGSKA (reference sequence). After removal of 3 bases from V and 4 bases from J, the junction contained 4 bases not matched to a gene. CDR3 nucleotides: TGCAGTGCTAGCGGGGGGGCCCCAGAGACCCAGTACTTC. This sequence encodes CSASGGAPETQYF.

The rearrangement joins TRBV4-2 to TRBJ2-7, with TRBD2 matching over 7 bases. V trimming: 1 base; J trimming: 2 bases; junction bases outside the gene matches: 5. CDR1 is LGHNA, CDR2 YNFKEQ, per germline. The CDR3 is 15 amino acids. CDR3 amino acids: CASSQVIGGTYEQYF. CDR3 nucleotides: TGTGCCAGCAGCCAAGTGATCGGGGGGACCTACGAGCAGTACTTC.